This T cell receptor (beta chain) was sequenced in a study of OX40 agonist ivuxolimab in advanced cancers. With respect to the entire study: Ivuxolimab was an agonistic, fully human IgG2 monoclonal antibody directed against OX40 (CD134), a costimulatory receptor. The paper describes the monotherapy dose-escalation part (N = 52 patients) of the phase I trial of ivuxolimab. Peripheral TCRbeta sequencing was intended to test whether TCR sequence diversity was altered and clonal T-cell expansion was caused by ivuxolimab. Patients were allowed to have had prior anti-PD-1, anti-PD-L1 or anti-CTLA-4 therapy, and 30% to 40% of the dose-escalation patients had been treated with checkpoint inhibitors. Partial responses were achieved by three dose-escalation patients, of whom one had hepatocellular carcinoma and two had cutaneous melanoma. Intravenous ivuxolimab was administered to patients every 2 weeks at six dose levels: 0.01, 0.1, 0.3, 1.5, 3 and 10 mg/kg. A male proportion of 70% to 90% and a mean age of approximately 61 years, ranging from about 23 to 90, were recorded for the dose-escalation cohort. Of the approximately 50 patients in dose escalation, 19 had hepatocellular carcinoma, some 15 had melanoma, 9 had renal cell carcinoma and 9 had head and neck cancer. Overall study results and their limits: Partial responders in the 0.1-3.0 mg/kg groups had among the lowest normalized peripheral clonal expansion, especially among CD8+ T cells. Low levels of normalized T-cell clonal expansion were also shown by some nonresponding patients. The antigen specificity of the peripheral T cells that underwent clonal expansion was not determined. After ivuxolimab, expanded clones were on average more numerous among CD8+ T cells than among CD4+ T cells. At doses from 0.1 to 3.0 mg/kg, clonal expansion was seen in both CD4+ and CD8+ blood T cells between baseline and week 6.

A distance of 11 bases separates the germline ends of V and J, which lose 8 bases and 0 bases respectively. The CDR3 measures 14 amino acids from cysteine to phenylalanine. The sequence is cut down to CDR3 DNA, 42 bases in frame from base 1. Taken from the germline V gene, the CDR1 and CDR2 loops are MNHEY and SVGAGI. Comments on this clone: Its cognate antigen has yet to be identified. No base quality values were provided; no much bigger clone lies one nucleotide off.

Patients with autoimmune disease history or receiving systemic immunosuppression were excluded from the trial. Peripheral blood for TCR sequencing was collected from all dose cohorts at baseline, on cycle 4 day 1, and on cycle 7 day 1. Samples came from an open-label, multicenter, first-in-human phase I dose-escalation trial of ivuxolimab. Adults with locally advanced or metastatic melanoma, renal cell carcinoma, hepatocellular carcinoma or head and neck squamous cell carcinoma were enrolled in the trial. Before TCR sequencing, CD4+ T cells and CD8+ T cells from peripheral blood were sorted into separate populations. To sequence the TCRbeta CDR3 region, genomic DNA was isolated from the sorted cells. TCRbeta CDR3 regions were sequenced using the immunoSEQ Assay. TCRdb holds this immuneACCESS table with in-frame rearrangements only. Some clones are missing; in checked studies, unresolved V genes explain under half, and the rest has no known cause. Present in this sample are around 63,000 clones, around nine tenths of which were seen just once. The ten largest clonotypes hold approximately 0.25% of the sample.

The input for sequencing was CD4+ or CD8+ T cells sorted from blood, taken in a trial of the OX40 agonist ivuxolimab. The rearrangement joined TRBV6-5 to TRBJ1-5; no D gene call is confident. The clonotype originates from an adult with an advanced solid tumor such as melanoma, head and neck, liver or kidney cancer. The CDR3: CASQDGFSNQPQHF. The DNA sequence is given as TGTGCCAGCCAGGACGGGTTTAGCAATCAGCCCCAGCATTTT.